The 16 T cell receptor beta chains below come from one sample, sequenced in a study of blood T cell repertoires in COVID-19. Sequencing used immunoSEQ multiplex PCR; TCRdb keeps in-frame clones, though not all of them. Of around 72,000 clones listed, 65% to 85% were seen once; the top ten hold around 4.1%. Sequencing was carried out using peripheral blood. The receptor set was obtained from an older woman with acute or convalescent COVID-19.

The chain carries TRBV6-5 and TRBJ2-3, with D tentatively TRBD1 (5 bases). The CDR3 contains 13 residues. Germline V CDR1 and CDR2: MNHEY, SVGAGI. Trimming removed 8 bases from V and 5 bases from J, with 14 bases in between. The CDR3 loop reads CASSPSQGDTQYF. The CDR3 region has the DNA TGTGCCAGCTCCCCGTCTCAGGGAGATACGCAGTATTTT.

The CDR3 nucleotides read TGTGCCAGCAGTGAACCACCGACAGCACGTGAGCAGTTCTTC. Amino acids: CASSEPPTAREQFF. V usage is TRBV6-1 and J usage is TRBJ2-1; tentatively, D is TRBD1 (5 bases). V lost 2 bases and J 9 bases, leaving 14 bases between the germline ends. The CDR3 has 14 residues. Germline values: CDR1 MNHNS, CDR2 SASEGT.

This clone has just one count. V and J are TRBV9 and TRBJ2-1; 8 nucleotides agree with TRBD1. Germline CDR1 and CDR2: SGDLS and YYNGEE. After removal of 4 bases from V and 4 bases from J, the junction contained 7 bases not matched to a gene. This CDR3 region has 15 residues. This chain's CDR3 is CASSIGQGPYNEQFF. The CDR3 DNA follows: TGTGCCAGCAGCATCGGACAGGGACCATACAATGAGCAGTTCTTC. The full variable domain, its missing parts supplied by reference TRBV9 and TRBJ2-1, is DSGVTQTPKHLITATGQRVTLRCSPRSGDLSVYWYQQSLDQGLQFLIQYYNGEERAKGNILERFSAQQFPDLHSELNLSSLELGDSALYFCASSIGQGPYNEQFFGPGTRLTVL.

The chain is built from TRBV12-3 or TRBV12-4 and TRBJ2-4; D remains unclear. The CDR3 totals 13 residues. V was shortened by 3 bases and J by 6 bases, with 9 bases between the two germline ends. DNA for the CDR3: TGTGCCAGCAGTTTGTCACAGATAAACATTCAGTACTTC. Its translation: CASSLSQINIQYF.

V gene TRBV5-5 combines with J gene TRBJ2-3; TRBD1 matches 10 bases. V dropped 5 bases and J dropped 3; count of bases not matched to a gene: 6. The germline V gene has CDR1 SGHKS and CDR2 YYEKEE (reference sequence). The CDR3 is made up of 15 amino acids. CDR3 sequence (DNA): TGTGCCAGCAGTTACGACAGGGGGCAAACAGATACGCAGTATTTT. It specifies CASSYDRGQTDTQYF.

This clone showed up just a few times. V is TRBV5-1 and J is TRBJ2-3; TRBD1 matches at 8 bases. Germline CDR1 is SGHRS and CDR2 is YFSETQ. CDR3 length: 14 residues. V dropped 5 bases and J dropped 4; count of bases not matched to a gene: 6. The CDR3 reads CASSRSGGPDTQYF. CDR3 DNA: TGCGCCAGCAGTCGTTCAGGGGGCCCAGATACGCAGTATTTT.

This chain links TRBV7-7 with TRBJ2-3, with 9 bases identical to TRBD2. The CDR3 loop spans 17 amino acids. V lost 5 bases to trimming and J lost 4 bases; unmatched junction nucleotides: 13. Germline V gene lookup returns CDR1 SSHAT and CDR2 FNYEAQ (reference sequence). This CDR3 is CASSRGSGGGASDTQYF. CDR3 in DNA: TGTGCCAGCAGCCGTGGGTCTGGCGGGGGGGCATCAGATACGCAGTATTTT.

The chain uses TRBV7-9 and TRBJ1-5; D is uncertain. Trimming cost V 0 bases and J 2 bases, with 14 bases left between them. This CDR3 contains 17 residues. The germline V gene has CDR1 SEHNR and CDR2 FQNEAQ (reference sequence). CDR3 coding DNA: TGTGCCAGCAGCTTAGCCCCACTTTGCCGGTGCAATCAGCCCCAGCATTTT. Translation: CASSLAPLCRCNQPQHF.

The chain couples TRBV24-1 to TRBJ1-2; TRBD1 matches at 8 bases. The V and J ends lost 7 bases and 3 bases, in that order; junction bases with no gene match: 12. CDR1 KGHDR and CDR2 SFDVKD come from the germline V gene. This CDR3 region has 16 residues. The CDR3 loop is CATSARDGQGHYGYTF. The CDR3 DNA reads TGTGCCACCAGCGCCAGGGATGGACAGGGCCACTATGGCTACACCTTC.

This clone was seen only once. The CDR3 bases are TGTGCCAGCAGCCCAGGGACAGACAAGAACACCGGGGAGCTGTTTTTT. As protein: CASSPGTDKNTGELFF. The chain uses TRBV5-4 and TRBJ2-2, with 7 bases fitting TRBD1. Unmatched junction bases numbered 7, after V lost 4 bases and J lost 1 base. Germline V gene data show CDR1 as SGHNT and CDR2 as YYREEE (reference sequence). There are 16 residues in the CDR3.

This clone was observed a single time. V usage is TRBV10-3 and J usage is TRBJ1-6; D remains unclear. CDR3 length: 15 amino acids. Trimming took off 0 bases at V and 5 bases at J, with 8 bases between the two ends. Germline assignment: CDR1 ENHRY and CDR2 SYGVKD. CDR3 bases: TGTGCCATCAGTGAGTCGACCGGGAATAATTCACCCCTCCACTTT. This translates into CAISESTGNNSPLHF.

The chain recombines TRBV9 with TRBJ1-1; D uncertain. V gave up 4 bases and J gave up 7 bases, with 17 bases separating them. The germline V gene has CDR1 SGDLS and CDR2 YYNGEE. This CDR3 contains 14 residues. The CDR3 reads CASSSGDTNGEAFF. The CDR3 DNA reads TGTGCCAGCAGCTCCGGGGATACGAACGGTGAAGCTTTCTTT.

The J gene is TRBJ1-1, the V gene TRBV10-2; no clear D gene. Trimming stripped 6 bases from V and 1 base from J, with 9 bases between. The CDR3 loop spans 13 amino acids. Per germline, CDR1 WSHSY and CDR2 SAAADI. DNA of the CDR3: TGCGCCAGCAGACTAGGGTCGAACACTGAAGCTTTCTTT. Its protein product is CASRLGSNTEAFF.

The V call is TRBV5-1, the J call TRBJ1-6; 7 nucleotides line up with TRBD1. V dropped 2 bases and J dropped 7; count of bases not matched to a gene: 3. CDR1 is SGHRS and CDR2 is YFSETQ in the germline V gene. There are 14 residues in the CDR3. The CDR3 reads CASSFGTVNSPLHF. The CDR3 DNA reads TGCGCCAGCAGCTTCGGGACAGTCAATTCACCCCTCCACTTT.

J is TRBJ1-5 and V is TRBV7-2; 9 bases fit TRBD1. Germline V gene sequence: CDR1 SGHTA, CDR2 FQGNSA. V trimming: 5 bases; J trimming: 7 bases; junction bases outside the gene matches: 9. The CDR3 is 15 amino acids. Here the CDR3 reads CASSPGQGKEQPQHF. The CDR3 DNA is TGTGCCAGCAGCCCAGGACAGGGGAAGGAGCAGCCCCAGCATTTT. The full variable domain, its missing parts supplied by reference TRBV7-2 and TRBJ1-5, is GAGVSQSPSNKVTEKGKDVELRCDPISGHTALYWYRQSLGQGLEFLIYFQGNSAPDKSGLPSDRFSAERTGGSVSTLTIQRTQQEDSAVYLCASSPGQGKEQPQHFGDGTRLSIL.

The V call is TRBV3-1 (or the pseudogene TRBV3-2), the J call TRBJ2-5; 10 nucleotides agree with TRBD2. The CDR3 loop spans 17 amino acids. Germline V lookup: CDR1 LGHDT, CDR2 YNNKEL (reference sequence). J was trimmed by 9 bases and V by 4 bases; bases with no gene match: 17. The CDR3 region is CASSRHPPTSGLGPQYF. The CDR3 coding sequence is TGTGCCAGCAGCCGCCATCCCCCGACTAGCGGGCTTGGGCCCCAGTACTTC.